The 32 T cell receptor beta chains listed next were all sequenced from one sample in a study of CD8 T cells in ankylosing spondylitis. TCRdb re-called the 5' RACE reads with MiXCR, one entry per CDR3 protein. The sample lists under 130,000 distinct CDR3 sequences; less than 25% were seen once. Material for sequencing was synovial fluid, either unsorted or a sorted T cell fraction (not recorded which). Receptor source: a male donor with ankylosing spondylitis.

The chain recombines TRBV9 with TRBJ2-1; 9 bases map to TRBD2. CDR1 is SGDLS and CDR2 is YYNGEE in the germline V gene. With 4 bases clipped from V and 3 bases from J, the junction kept 5 bases outside the gene matches. This CDR3 comprises 15 residues. CDR3: CASSLSGRVYNEQFF. CDR3 DNA: TGTGCCAGCAGCCTTAGCGGGAGAGTCTACAATGAGCAGTTCTTC.

This clonotype occurred a few times. The chain has TRBV7-9 and TRBJ2-1; possibly TRBD1 or TRBD2 for D (5 bases each). Germline-derived CDR1 and CDR2 are SEHNR and FQNEAQ (reference sequence). The CDR3 length is 14 residues. The ends were cut back, 1 base at V and 3 bases at J, with 7 bases in the middle. For the CDR3, the DNA is TGTGCCAGCAGCTTAGGGGACGACTACAATGAGCAGTTCTTC. Amino acids: CASSLGDDYNEQFF.

This rearrangement joins TRBV20-1 to TRBJ2-1; 11 nucleotides line up with TRBD1. Germline CDR1 and CDR2: DFQATT and SNEGSKA (reference sequence). There are 13 residues in the CDR3. V was clipped by 6 bases and J by 6 bases; unmatched bases: 4. The CDR3 sequence is CSARTGGRNEQFF. CDR3 in DNA: TGCAGTGCACGGACAGGGGGCCGCAATGAGCAGTTCTTC.

This chain connects TRBV20-1 to TRBJ2-2; 8 bases agree with TRBD2. V was clipped by 5 bases and J by 1 base; unmatched bases: 3. The CDR3 contains 14 residues. Germline-derived CDR1 and CDR2 are DFQATT and SNEGSKA (reference sequence). The CDR3 region has the DNA TGCAGTGCTTCCAGCGGGAGGAACACCGGGGAGCTGTTTTTT. This encodes CSASSGRNTGELFF.

This clonotype was observed a single time. The chain joins TRBV2 to TRBJ2-7; D call uncertain. V shed 2 bases and J shed 3 bases, with 5 bases lying between them. Germline CDR1 is SNHLY and CDR2 is FYNNEI. The CDR3 runs to 12 residues. The DNA for the CDR3 is TGTGCCAGCAGTGAACTAGACTACGAGCAGTACTTC. Translated, it gives CASSELDYEQYF.

In this sample, this clonotype turned up a few times. V is TRBV30 and J is TRBJ2-5, with 9 bases fitting TRBD2. The CDR3 loop spans 12 amino acids. Germline V gives CDR1 GTSNPN, CDR2 SVGIG (reference sequence). The junction had 4 bases not matched to a gene; V was cut back by 4 bases and J by 7 bases. In DNA, the CDR3 is TGTGCCTGGATAGCGGGAGTAGGGACCCAGTACTTC. The encoded protein is CAWIAGVGTQYF. Full variable domain (outside the CDR3, taken from reference TRBV30 and TRBJ2-5): SQTIHQWPATLVQPVGSPLSLECTVEGTSNPNLYWYRQAAGRGLQLLFYSVGIGQISSEVPQNLSASRPQDRQFILSSKKLLLSDSGFYLCAWIAGVGTQYFGPGTRLLVL.

CDR3 sequence (DNA): TGTGCCAGCAGCAAAAGTGGCCGGGAGCATAGAGAGACCCAGTACTTC. Translated: CASSKSGREHRETQYF. This chain links TRBV3-1 with TRBJ2-5; tentative D call: TRBD2 (6 bases). The V gene's germline CDR1 is LGHDT and CDR2 YNNKEL (reference sequence). With 5 bases removed from V and 4 bases from J, the gap between germline ends came to 20 bases. There are 16 residues in the CDR3.

The chain combines TRBV19 with TRBJ2-5; D tentatively fits TRBD1 or TRBD2 (6 bases each). This CDR3 has 13 residues. Between the trimmed V and J ends, which lost 3 bases and 5 bases, there was a span of 10 bases. Germline V lookup: CDR1 LNHDA, CDR2 SQIVND (reference sequence). CDR3 sequence reads: CASSIGGRETQYF. Written as DNA, the CDR3 is TGTGCCAGTAGTATTGGGGGGCGGGAGACCCAGTACTTC.

The table lists this clonotype with a few counts. The CDR3 carries no conserved terminal phenylalanine or tryptophan, so it likely arises from a read error. It is unclear where the CDR3 begins or ends on the DNA, so no DNA is shown, and the CDR3 is as TCRdb lists it. The V gene is TRBV2, the J gene TRBJ2-7; no check of the table's D call, TRBD1, against the DNA was made. 16 amino acids form the CDR3, both terminal residues included. Germline CDR1 SNHLY, CDR2 FYNNEI. The CDR3 loop reads CASSEVPGQGVLFPFG.

This clonotype was found a few times. The rearrangement uses TRBV15 and TRBJ2-1; 10 bases line up with TRBD1. Per the germline V gene, CDR1 is LNHNV and CDR2 is YYDKDF (reference sequence). V lost 4 bases and J lost 7; bases outside the gene matches: 4. CDR3 length equals 14 residues. CDR3 sequence: CATSNGQGGNEQFF. The DNA of the CDR3 is TGTGCCACCAGCAACGGACAGGGGGGGAATGAGCAGTTCTTC.

This clonotype was detected a few times. This chain connects TRBV5-1 to TRBJ2-3, with TRBD2 matching 11 bases. This CDR3 is built from 17 residues. Germline CDR1 reads SGHRS; CDR2 reads YFSETQ. Unmatched junction bases numbered 9, after V lost 4 bases and J lost 2 bases. CDR3: CASSRGLADDYTDTQYF. The CDR3, as DNA: TGCGCCAGCAGCAGGGGACTAGCGGACGATTACACAGATACGCAGTATTTT.

This CDR3 reads CSAGGRVGYGYTF. The CDR3 nucleotides are TGCAGTGCCGGGGGCAGGGTCGGCTATGGCTACACCTTC. The J gene is TRBJ1-2, the V gene TRBV20-1, with D possibly being TRBD1 (6 bases). Germline CDR1 is DFQATT and CDR2 is SNEGSKA (reference sequence). Trimming took off 6 bases at V and 4 bases at J, with 15 bases between the two ends. The CDR3 runs to 13 residues.

There are many counts of this clonotype. The CDR3 loop is CSARQGAVVTEAFF. DNA of the CDR3: TGCAGTGCTAGACAGGGGGCTGTGGTCACTGAAGCTTTCTTT. The chain carries TRBV20-1 and TRBJ1-1; TRBD1 matches at 8 bases. This CDR3 has 14 residues. V was clipped by 2 bases and J by 4 bases; unmatched bases: 6. Germline CDR1 DFQATT, CDR2 SNEGSKA (reference sequence).

This chain joins TRBV7-9 and TRBJ2-3, with D possibly being TRBD2 (5 bases). Germline values: CDR1 SEHNR, CDR2 FQNEAQ (reference sequence). This CDR3 comprises 15 residues. V lost 5 bases to trimming and J lost 3 bases, with 15 bases between them. CDR3 sequence: CASSARRGRTDTQYF. As DNA, the CDR3 is TGTGCCAGCAGCGCGCGGCGCGGGCGAACAGATACGCAGTATTTT.

This sequence joins TRBV3-1 and TRBJ2-3, with TRBD2 identical over 7 bases. J was trimmed by 5 bases and V by 1 base; bases with no gene match: 9. The germline V gene encodes CDR1 LGHDT and CDR2 YNNKEL (reference sequence). This CDR3 comprises 16 residues. The CDR3 DNA follows: TGTGCCAGCAGCCAAGCGTCCGGGGGGAGTGGAGATACGCAGTATTTT. It encodes CASSQASGGSGDTQYF.

The CDR3 region is CASSLPSQGDNEQFF. The CDR3 nucleotides are TGTGCCAGCAGCTTACCTAGTCAGGGCGATAATGAGCAGTTCTTC. The gene calls are TRBV7-9 and TRBJ2-1; D is perhaps TRBD1 (5 bases). CDR1 and CDR2 from the germline V gene are SEHNR and FQNEAQ (reference sequence). Trimming left V 2 bases short and J 7 bases short, with 15 bases between. CDR3 size: 15 residues.

V gene TRBV25-1 combines with J gene TRBJ2-5; 9 bases are shared with TRBD1. Germline V gene data show CDR1 as MGHDK and CDR2 as SYGVNS. This CDR3 region has 14 residues. The ends lost 3 bases at V and 5 bases at J; junction bases unmatched: 4. In nucleotides, the CDR3 is TGTGCCAGCAGTGAGACAGGGGGATGGGAGACCCAGTACTTC. Its protein is CASSETGGWETQYF.

The rearrangement uses TRBV13 and TRBJ2-7; D tentatively reads TRBD1 or TRBD2 (5 bases each). The germline V gene has CDR1 PRHDT and CDR2 FYEKMQ (reference sequence). The CDR3 sequence is 16 residues long. V lost 5 bases and J 5 bases, leaving 22 bases between the germline ends. CDR3 DNA sequence: TGTGCCAGCAGCAAACCGGGACGTATTCTCCTCCACGAGCAGTACTTC. Protein: CASSKPGRILLHEQYF.

The genes are TRBV7-2 and TRBJ1-6; 7 bases are a match to TRBD1. The CDR3 extends over 15 amino acids. Unmatched junction bases numbered 9, after V lost 0 bases and J lost 13 bases. Per the germline V gene, CDR1 is SGHTA and CDR2 is FQGNSA. CDR3 loop: CASSLAGTVGLPLHF. The CDR3 DNA reads as TGTGCCAGCAGCTTAGCGGGGACAGTCGGGCTCCCCCTCCACTTT.

This clonotype was found many times. The rearrangement uses TRBV11-1 and TRBJ2-2, with no clear D. Deletions cut 1 base from V and 5 bases from J, with 11 bases between. CDR3 size: 15 residues. The germline V gene has CDR1 SGHAT and CDR2 FQDESV (reference sequence). The CDR3 coding sequence is TGTGCCAGCAGCTTAGACGGCCCAACAACCGGGGAGCTGTTTTTT. Residues: CASSLDGPTTGELFF.

This clonotype was found many times. The chain joins TRBV11-2 to TRBJ2-3; 11 positions match TRBD2. V lost 4 bases to trimming and J lost 7 bases; unmatched junction nucleotides: 10. The length of the CDR3 is 16 residues. From germline, CDR1 is SGHAT and CDR2 FQNNGV. CDR3 residues: CASSSPQLAGGNTQYF. In DNA form, the CDR3 reads TGTGCCAGCAGCTCCCCCCAGCTAGCGGGAGGCAATACGCAGTATTTT.

V and J are TRBV7-9 and TRBJ2-1, with 10 bases aligning to TRBD2. Germline CDR1 SEHNR, CDR2 FQNEAQ (reference sequence). V lost 2 bases to trimming and J lost 5 bases; unmatched junction nucleotides: 3. The CDR3 runs 15 residues. CDR3 DNA sequence: TGTGCCAGCAGCTTATTAGGACTAGCGGACAATGAGCAGTTCTTC. This codes for CASSLLGLADNEQFF.

The CDR3, as DNA: TGTGCCAGCAGCCGATTTATGGATGAGCAGTTCTTC. Protein: CASSRFMDEQFF. The chain couples TRBV3-1 to TRBJ2-1, with D unclear. The CDR3 extends over 12 amino acids. Trimming removed 4 bases from V and 8 bases from J, with 9 bases in between. Germline V lookup: CDR1 LGHDT, CDR2 YNNKEL (reference sequence).

The chain employs TRBV29-1 and TRBJ2-7; D is unclear. Trimming took 4 bases from V and 5 from J, leaving 15 bases between them. The germline V gene encodes CDR1 SQVTM and CDR2 ANQGSEA. The CDR3 is made up of 13 amino acids. Written as DNA, the CDR3 is TGCAGCGTTGCGAGAGCCCGGTCCGACGAGCAGTACTTC. Amino acids: CSVARARSDEQYF.

This chain connects TRBV19 to TRBJ1-5, with D unresolved. Trimming pared 2 bases from V and 0 bases from J, leaving 2 bases between. The germline V gene has CDR1 LNHDA and CDR2 SQIVND (reference sequence). The CDR3 spans 13 residues. DNA of the CDR3: TGTGCCAGTAGTATAAGTAGCAATCAGCCCCAGCATTTT. This gives the protein CASSISSNQPQHF.

The chain joins TRBV12-3 or TRBV12-4 to TRBJ2-7; 10 bases map to TRBD1. The V and J ends lost 6 bases and 9 bases, in that order; junction bases with no gene match: 14. The CDR3 spans 15 residues. The CDR3 region is CASRPGTGDARGQYF. In DNA form, the CDR3 reads TGTGCCAGCAGACCCGGGACAGGGGACGCCCGAGGGCAGTACTTC.

V and J are TRBV4-1 and TRBJ2-2, with no clear D. Germline CDR1 reads MGHRA; CDR2 reads YSYEKL. V lost 1 base, J lost 7 bases, and 10 bases lay in between. The CDR3 has 14 amino acids. The CDR3 loop is CASSQGAGIGELFF. The CDR3 DNA reads as TGCGCCAGCAGCCAAGGCGCCGGTATCGGGGAGCTGTTTTTT.

The gene calls are TRBV24-1 and TRBJ2-1; 9 bases are a match to TRBD2. In germline, CDR1 is KGHDR, CDR2 SFDVKD. The V gene end was trimmed by 2 bases and the J gene end by 0 bases; junction bases not matched to a gene: 4. The CDR3 sequence is 17 residues long. Here the CDR3 reads CATSDSSGRYSYNEQFF. The CDR3 DNA reads as TGTGCCACCAGTGATTCGAGCGGGAGGTACTCCTACAATGAGCAGTTCTTC.

This clonotype was seen a handful of times. The chain couples TRBV6-1 to TRBJ2-1; TRBD2 matches 9 bases. CDR3 length: 16 amino acids. Germline values: CDR1 MNHNS, CDR2 SASEGT. V gave up 0 bases and J gave up 7 bases; unmatched junction bases: 7. The CDR3 DNA follows: TGTGCCAGCAGTGAAGCTAGGGCTAGCGGGATGAATGAGCAGTTCTTC. It yields the protein CASSEARASGMNEQFF.

This clonotype came up many times. The rearrangement joins TRBV4-2 to TRBJ2-1; the D gene is possibly TRBD2 (6 bases). Germline V gene sequence: CDR1 LGHNA, CDR2 YNFKEQ. This CDR3 contains 17 residues. V dropped 4 bases and J dropped 0 bases, with 16 bases sitting between them. The CDR3 nucleotides read TGTGCCAGCAGCCGGAGTGGTGGGGGGAGCTCCTACAATGAGCAGTTCTTC. Its protein product is CASSRSGGGSSYNEQFF.

This clonotype was counted between two and nine times. CDR3 DNA: TGTGCCAGCAGTCCCGGGACCGGAAAAACGGGCGATACGCAGTATTTT. Its protein is CASSPGTGKTGDTQYF. The chain links TRBV12-3 or TRBV12-4 to TRBJ2-3; either TRBD1 or TRBD2 may fit D (5 bases each). The V and J ends lost 5 bases and 6 bases respectively, with 21 bases between them. The CDR3 has 16 residues.

The V and J genes are TRBV12-3 or TRBV12-4 and TRBJ2-3, with D possibly TRBD2 on 5 matching bases. V lost 6 bases, J lost 0 bases, and 10 bases lay in between. The CDR3 totals 14 residues. The DNA of the CDR3 is TGTGCCAGCAGGAGAGGACTTAGCACAGATACGCAGTATTTT. It is translated as CASRRGLSTDTQYF.